This TCR beta chain was recovered during a study of graft-versus-host responses after intestinal transplantation. The repertoire was sequenced with immunoSEQ multiplex PCR; TCRdb's copy has only in-frame clones and lacks some. Here the sample spans roughly 2,000 clones, almost 90% being singletons. Trimming left V 2 bases short and J 1 base short, with 10 bases between. Germline CDR1 and CDR2: SGHVS and FNYEAQ. The CDR3 has 15 residues. Regarding this clone: Antigen: not known.

Intraepithelial and lamina propria lymphocytes were released after the graft tissue was processed. Study-wide results and limits: Clonal ratios of graft-versus-host to host-versus-graft in allografts were high for patients exhibiting graft-donor T cell macrochimerism.

Sequenced here: ileum tissue, sampled roughly 53 weeks after intestinal transplantation. The clonotype was recovered from a human patient who received an intestinal transplant, so some T cells may come from the graft donor. The chain joins TRBV7-6 to TRBJ2-3; D is unclear. The CDR3 DNA follows: TGTGCCAGCAGCTTACTTCAACGGGGCACAGATACGCAGTATTTT. This gives the protein CASSLLQRGTDTQYF.